The clone carrying this T cell receptor (beta chain) came up many times. This sample also contains other DNA sequences that code for the same CDR3. Per the authors' pipeline: Reference gene primer amplification gave nucleated cell count estimates. Assay: immunoSEQ multiplex PCR; the TCRdb copy retains only in-frame clones and omits some. That table supplies the V and J calls and clone size; D and trimming were determined from the DNA. The sample contains roughly 100,000 clones, roughly 80% of which appear only once. These data are taken from a study of blood T cell repertoires in COVID-19. V was shortened by 6 bases and J by 0 bases, with 12 bases between the two germline ends. Germline V lookup: CDR1 MNHEY, CDR2 SMNVEV (reference sequence). There are 15 residues in the CDR3.

The sample consisted of peripheral blood. The V call is TRBV27, the J call TRBJ1-3; weak D call: TRBD1 (6 bases). The sequence came from a man aged 55 to 70 with active or convalescent COVID-19. The CDR3 region is CASSRGGSSGNTIYF. The CDR3 coding sequence is TGTGCCAGCAGCCGGGGGGGCAGCTCTGGAAACACCATATATTTT.